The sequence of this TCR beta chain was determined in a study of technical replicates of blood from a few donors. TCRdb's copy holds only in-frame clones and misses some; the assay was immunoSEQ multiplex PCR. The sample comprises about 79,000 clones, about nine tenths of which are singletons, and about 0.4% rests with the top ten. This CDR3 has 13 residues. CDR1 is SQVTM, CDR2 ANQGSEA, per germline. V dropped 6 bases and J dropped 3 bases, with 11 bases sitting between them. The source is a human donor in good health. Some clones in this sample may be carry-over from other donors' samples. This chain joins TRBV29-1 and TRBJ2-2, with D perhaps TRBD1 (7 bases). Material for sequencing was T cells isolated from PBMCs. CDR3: CSVGGGDTGELFF. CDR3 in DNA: TGCAGCGTCGGAGGGGGCGACACCGGGGAGCTGTTTTTT.